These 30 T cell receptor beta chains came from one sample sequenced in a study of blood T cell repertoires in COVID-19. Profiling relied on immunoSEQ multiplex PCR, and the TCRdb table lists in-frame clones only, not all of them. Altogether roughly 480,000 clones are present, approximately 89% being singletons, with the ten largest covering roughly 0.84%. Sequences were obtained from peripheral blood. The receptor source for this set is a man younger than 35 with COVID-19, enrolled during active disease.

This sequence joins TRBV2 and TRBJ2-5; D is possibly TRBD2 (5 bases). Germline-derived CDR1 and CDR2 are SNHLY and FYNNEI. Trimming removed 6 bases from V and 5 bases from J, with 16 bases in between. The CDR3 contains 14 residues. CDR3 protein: CASSPDRGWETQYF. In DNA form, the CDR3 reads TGTGCCAGCAGCCCGGACCGGGGATGGGAGACCCAGTACTTC.

This CDR3 reads CASSLGTGGVSPLHF. DNA for the CDR3: TGTGCCAGCAGTTTAGGGACAGGGGGGGTTTCACCCCTCCACTTT. This chain uses TRBV27 with TRBJ1-6, with 11 bases identical to TRBD1. Germline values: CDR1 MNHEY, CDR2 SMNVEV (reference sequence). V lost 2 bases and J lost 9; bases outside the gene matches: 3. The CDR3 has 15 residues.

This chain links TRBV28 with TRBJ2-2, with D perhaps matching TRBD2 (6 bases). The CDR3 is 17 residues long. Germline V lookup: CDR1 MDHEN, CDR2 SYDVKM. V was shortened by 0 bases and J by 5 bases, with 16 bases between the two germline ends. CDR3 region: CASSLWVRAGRTGELFF. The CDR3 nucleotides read TGTGCCAGCAGTTTATGGGTTAGAGCGGGTCGAACCGGGGAGCTGTTTTTT.

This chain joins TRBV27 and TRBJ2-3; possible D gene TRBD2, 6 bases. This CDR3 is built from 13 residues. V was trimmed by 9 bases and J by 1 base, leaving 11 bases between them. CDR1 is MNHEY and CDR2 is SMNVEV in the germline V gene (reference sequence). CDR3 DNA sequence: TGTGCCAGTCTAGCGAGTGGCACAGATACGCAGTATTTT. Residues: CASLASGTDTQYF.

The CDR3 nucleotides are TGTGCCAGCAGCACCACTCCCTACGAGCAGTACTTC. Amino acids: CASSTTPYEQYF. The chain recombines TRBV7-9 with TRBJ2-7; D not certain. V dropped 5 bases and J dropped 2 bases, with 7 bases sitting between them. Germline V gene data show CDR1 as SEHNR and CDR2 as FQNEAQ (reference sequence). The CDR3 extends over 12 amino acids.

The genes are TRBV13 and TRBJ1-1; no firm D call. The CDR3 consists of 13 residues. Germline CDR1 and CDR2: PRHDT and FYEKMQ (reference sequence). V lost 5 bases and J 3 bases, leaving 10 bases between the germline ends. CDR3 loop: CASSAYRDTEAFF. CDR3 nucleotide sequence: TGTGCCAGCAGCGCGTATCGGGACACTGAAGCTTTCTTT.

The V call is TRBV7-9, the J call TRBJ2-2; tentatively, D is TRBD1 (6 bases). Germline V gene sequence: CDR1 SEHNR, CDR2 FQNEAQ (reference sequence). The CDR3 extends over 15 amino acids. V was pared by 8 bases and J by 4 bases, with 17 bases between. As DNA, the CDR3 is TGTGCCAGCGGCCCTAGGGGACACATCACCGGGGAGCTGTTTTTT. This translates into CASGPRGHITGELFF.

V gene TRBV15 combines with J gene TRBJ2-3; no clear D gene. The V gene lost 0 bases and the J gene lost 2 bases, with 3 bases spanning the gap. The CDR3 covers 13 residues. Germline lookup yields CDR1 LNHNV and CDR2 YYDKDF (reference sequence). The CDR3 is CATSRDHTDTQYF. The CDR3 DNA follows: TGTGCCACCAGCAGAGATCACACAGATACGCAGTATTTT.

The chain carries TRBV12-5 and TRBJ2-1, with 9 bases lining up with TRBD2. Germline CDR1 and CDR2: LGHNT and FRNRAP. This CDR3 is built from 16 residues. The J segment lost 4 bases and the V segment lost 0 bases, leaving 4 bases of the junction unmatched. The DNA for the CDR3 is TGTGCTAGTGGTTTGGTTACCGGACTAGCGTACAATGAGCAGTTCTTC. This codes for CASGLVTGLAYNEQFF.

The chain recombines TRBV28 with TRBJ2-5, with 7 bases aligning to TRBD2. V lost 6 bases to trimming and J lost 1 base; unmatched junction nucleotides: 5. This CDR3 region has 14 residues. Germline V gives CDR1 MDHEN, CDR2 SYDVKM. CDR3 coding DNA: TGTGCCAGCAGACCTGGGACTATCCAAGAGACCCAGTACTTC. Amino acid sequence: CASRPGTIQETQYF. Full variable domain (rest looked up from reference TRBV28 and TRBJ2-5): DVKVTQSSRYLVKRTGEKVFLECVQDMDHENMFWYRQDPGLGLRLIYFSYDVKMKEKGDIPEGYSVSREKKERFSLILESASTNQTSMYLCASRPGTIQETQYFGPGTRLLVL.

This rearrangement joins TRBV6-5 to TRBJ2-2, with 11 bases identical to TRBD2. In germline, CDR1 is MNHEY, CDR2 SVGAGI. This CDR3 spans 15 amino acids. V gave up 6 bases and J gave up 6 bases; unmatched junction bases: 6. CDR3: CASRQTSGSPGELFF. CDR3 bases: TGTGCCAGCAGACAAACTAGCGGGAGTCCCGGGGAGCTGTTTTTT.

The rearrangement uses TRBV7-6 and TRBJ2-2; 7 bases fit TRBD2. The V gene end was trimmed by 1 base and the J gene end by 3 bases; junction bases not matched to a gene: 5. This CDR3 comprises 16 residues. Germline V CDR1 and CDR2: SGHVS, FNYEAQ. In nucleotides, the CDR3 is TGTGCCAGCAGCTTAGAGTTTAGCGGGTACACCGGGGAGCTGTTTTTT. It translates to CASSLEFSGYTGELFF.

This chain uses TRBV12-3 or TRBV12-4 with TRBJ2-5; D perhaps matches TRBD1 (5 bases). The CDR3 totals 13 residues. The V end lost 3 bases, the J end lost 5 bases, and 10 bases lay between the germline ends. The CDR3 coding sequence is TGTGCCAGCAGTTTTGTGCAGGGTGAGACCCAGTACTTC. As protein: CASSFVQGETQYF.

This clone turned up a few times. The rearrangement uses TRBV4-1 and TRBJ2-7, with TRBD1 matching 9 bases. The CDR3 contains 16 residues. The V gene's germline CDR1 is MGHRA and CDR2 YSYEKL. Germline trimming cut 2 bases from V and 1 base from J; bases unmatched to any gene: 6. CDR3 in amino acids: CASSQLPGQGSYEQYF. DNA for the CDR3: TGCGCCAGCAGCCAACTACCGGGACAGGGATCCTACGAGCAGTACTTC.

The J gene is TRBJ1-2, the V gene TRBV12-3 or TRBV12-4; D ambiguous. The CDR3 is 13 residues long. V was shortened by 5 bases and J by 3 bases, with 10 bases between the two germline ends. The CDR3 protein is CASSPQLDYGYTF. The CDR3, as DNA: TGTGCCAGCAGTCCACAGCTGGACTATGGCTACACCTTC.

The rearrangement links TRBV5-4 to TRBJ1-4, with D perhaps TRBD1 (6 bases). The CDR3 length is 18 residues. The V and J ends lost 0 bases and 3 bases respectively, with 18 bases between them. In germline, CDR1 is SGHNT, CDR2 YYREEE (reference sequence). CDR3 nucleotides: TGTGCCAGCAGCTTGGCAACAGGGTTCGGGGCCGCTAATGAAAAACTGTTTTTT. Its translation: CASSLATGFGAANEKLFF. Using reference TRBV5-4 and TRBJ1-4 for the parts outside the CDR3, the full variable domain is ETGVTQSPTHLIKTRGQQVTLRCSSQSGHNTVSWYQQALGQGPQFIFQYYREEENGRGNFPPRFSGLQFPNYSSELNVNALELDDSALYLCASSLATGFGAANEKLFFGSGTQLSVL.

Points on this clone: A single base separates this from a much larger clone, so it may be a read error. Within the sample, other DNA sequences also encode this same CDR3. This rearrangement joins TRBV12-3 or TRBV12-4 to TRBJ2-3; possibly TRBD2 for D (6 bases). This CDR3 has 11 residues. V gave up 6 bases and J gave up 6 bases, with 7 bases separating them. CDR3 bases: TGTGCCAGCAGCCGGGGGGATACGCAGTATTTT. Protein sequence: CASSRGDTQYF.

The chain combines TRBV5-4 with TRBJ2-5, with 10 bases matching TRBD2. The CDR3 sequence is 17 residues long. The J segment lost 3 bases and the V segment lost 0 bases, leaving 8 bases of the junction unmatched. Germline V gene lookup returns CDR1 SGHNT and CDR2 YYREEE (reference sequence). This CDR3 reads CASSLAGSGGAEETQYF. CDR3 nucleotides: TGTGCCAGCAGCTTGGCTGGAAGCGGGGGGGCGGAAGAGACCCAGTACTTC.

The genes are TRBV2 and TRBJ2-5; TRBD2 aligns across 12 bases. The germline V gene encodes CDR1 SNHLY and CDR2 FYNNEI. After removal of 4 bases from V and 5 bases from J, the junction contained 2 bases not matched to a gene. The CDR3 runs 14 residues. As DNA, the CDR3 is TGTGCCAGCAGTGGGACTAGCGGGATGGAGACCCAGTACTTC. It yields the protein CASSGTSGMETQYF.

The DNA of the CDR3 is TGTGCCAGCAGCGCCGGGACAGGGATTGATTCACCCCTCCACTTT. Translated, it gives CASSAGTGIDSPLHF. V gene TRBV9 combines with J gene TRBJ1-6; 9 nucleotides agree with TRBD1. This CDR3 comprises 15 residues. After removal of 3 bases from V and 8 bases from J, the junction contained 6 bases not matched to a gene. The germline CDR1 and CDR2 sequences are SGDLS and YYNGEE.

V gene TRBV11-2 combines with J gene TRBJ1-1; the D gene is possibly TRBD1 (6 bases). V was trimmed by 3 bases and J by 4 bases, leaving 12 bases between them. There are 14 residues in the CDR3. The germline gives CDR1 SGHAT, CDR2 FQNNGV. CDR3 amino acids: CASSFLQGATEAFF. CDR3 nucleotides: TGTGCCAGCAGCTTCCTACAGGGCGCCACTGAAGCTTTCTTT.

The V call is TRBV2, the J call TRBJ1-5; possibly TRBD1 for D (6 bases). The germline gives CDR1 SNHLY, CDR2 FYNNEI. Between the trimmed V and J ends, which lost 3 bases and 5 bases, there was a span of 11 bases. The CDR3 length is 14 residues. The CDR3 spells CASSDLGGHQPQHF. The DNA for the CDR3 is TGTGCCAGCAGTGACTTGGGGGGGCATCAGCCCCAGCATTTT.

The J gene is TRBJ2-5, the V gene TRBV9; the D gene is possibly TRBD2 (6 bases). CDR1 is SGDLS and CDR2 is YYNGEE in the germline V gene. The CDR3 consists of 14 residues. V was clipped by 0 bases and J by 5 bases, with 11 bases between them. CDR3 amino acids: CASSVATRGETQYF. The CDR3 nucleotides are TGTGCCAGCAGCGTAGCGACTAGAGGGGAGACCCAGTACTTC.

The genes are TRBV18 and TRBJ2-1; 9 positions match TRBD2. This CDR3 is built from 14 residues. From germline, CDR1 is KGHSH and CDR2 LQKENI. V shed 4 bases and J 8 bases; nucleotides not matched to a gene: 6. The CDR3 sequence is CASSLSGSSHEQFF. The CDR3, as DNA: TGTGCCAGCTCACTTAGCGGGAGTAGCCATGAGCAGTTCTTC.

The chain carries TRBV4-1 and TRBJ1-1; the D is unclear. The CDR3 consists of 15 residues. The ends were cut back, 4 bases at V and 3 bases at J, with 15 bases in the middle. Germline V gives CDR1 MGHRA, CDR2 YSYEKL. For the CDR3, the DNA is TGCGCCAGCAGCCCCCAGGCCCATCCCTACACTGAAGCTTTCTTT. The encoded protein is CASSPQAHPYTEAFF.

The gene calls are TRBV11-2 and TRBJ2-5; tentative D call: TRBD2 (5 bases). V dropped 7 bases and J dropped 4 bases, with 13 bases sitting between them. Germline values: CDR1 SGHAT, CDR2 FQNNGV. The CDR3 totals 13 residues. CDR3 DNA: TGTGCCAGCACCACAGCTGGAGGAGAGACCCAGTACTTC. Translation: CASTTAGGETQYF.

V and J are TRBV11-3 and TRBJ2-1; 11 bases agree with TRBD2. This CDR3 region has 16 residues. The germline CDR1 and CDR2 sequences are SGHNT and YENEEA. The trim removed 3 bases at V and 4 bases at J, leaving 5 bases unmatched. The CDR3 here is CASSFLAGGDYNEQFF. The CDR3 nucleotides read TGTGCCAGCAGCTTTCTAGCGGGGGGCGATTACAATGAGCAGTTCTTC. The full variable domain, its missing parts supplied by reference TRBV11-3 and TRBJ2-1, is EAGVVQSPRYKIIEKKQPVAFWCNPISGHNTLYWYLQNLGQGPELLIRYENEEAVDDSQLPKDRFSAERLKGVDSTLKIQPAELGDSAVYLCASSFLAGGDYNEQFFGPGTRLTVL.

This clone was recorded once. The CDR3 here is CASRRGIGTGANQPQHF. The DNA of the CDR3 is TGTGCCAGCAGGCGGGGTATAGGGACAGGAGCAAATCAGCCCCAGCATTTT. This chain uses TRBV11-3 with TRBJ1-5, with 8 bases that match TRBD1. J lost 4 bases, V lost 6 bases, and 14 bases had no gene match. Germline V gene data show CDR1 as SGHNT and CDR2 as YENEEA. The CDR3 is 17 residues long.

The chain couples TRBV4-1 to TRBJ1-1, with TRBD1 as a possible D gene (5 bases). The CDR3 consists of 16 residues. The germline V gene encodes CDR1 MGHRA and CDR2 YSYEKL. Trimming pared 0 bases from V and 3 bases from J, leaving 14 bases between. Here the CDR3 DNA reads TGCGCCAGCAGCCAAGATGTCCAGGGAGGTTACACTGAAGCTTTCTTT. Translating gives CASSQDVQGGYTEAFF.

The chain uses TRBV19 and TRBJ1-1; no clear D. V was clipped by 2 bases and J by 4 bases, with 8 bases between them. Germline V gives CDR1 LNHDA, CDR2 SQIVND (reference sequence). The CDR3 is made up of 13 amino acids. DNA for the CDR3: TGTGCCAGTAGTATACAGGTAACCACTGAAGCTTTCTTT. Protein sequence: CASSIQVTTEAFF.